Listed here are 26 T cell receptor beta chains from one sample, sequenced in a study of Tregs in tolerant kidney transplant recipients. The nonmyeloablative bone marrow transplants came from related graft donors, with transient mixed chimerism. Here immunoSEQ multiplex PCR was the method, and the copy in TCRdb shows in-frame clones only, minus some. The table has 50,000 or so clones, around nine tenths seen once. The sequences come from CD8+ T cells from blood (PBMCs), collected 12 months after the transplant. Receptors were obtained from a human patient who received a combined kidney and bone marrow transplant. Some T cells could come from the graft donor.

The chain recombines TRBV11-2 with TRBJ2-5; D unresolved. Near its end, the DNA agrees better with TRBJ2-7, so the J call may be wrong. Germline V gene lookup returns CDR1 SGHAT and CDR2 FQNNGV. This CDR3 has 11 amino acids. The CDR3 DNA sequence: TGTGCCAGCAGCTTAGATTACGAGCAGTACTTC. This encodes CASSLDYEQYF.

In regard to this clone: One end of the junction does not line up with germline, which may come from a read error. The V and J genes are TRBV13 and TRBJ1-5; TRBD1 aligns across 12 bases. CDR3 length equals 16 residues. Germline V gives CDR1 PRHDT, CDR2 FYEKMQ (reference sequence). The CDR3 reads CASSIGDRGLRGPQHF. The CDR3 nucleotides read TGTGCCAGCAGCATAGGGGACAGGGGGCTTCGAGGGCCCCAGCATTTT.

The gene calls are TRBV4-1 and TRBJ2-7; TRBD1 matches at 10 bases. Germline V gene data show CDR1 as MGHRA and CDR2 as YSYEKL. The CDR3 spans 16 residues. The V and J ends lost 0 bases and 0 bases, in that order; junction bases with no gene match: 2. The CDR3 region is CASSQEGQGSSYEQYF. The CDR3, as DNA: TGCGCCAGCAGCCAAGAGGGACAGGGGAGCTCCTACGAGCAGTACTTC.

The rearrangement joins TRBV10-3 to TRBJ1-5; no firm D call. Between the trimmed V and J ends, which lost 2 bases and 6 bases, there was a span of 20 bases. This CDR3 is built from 17 residues. CDR1 is ENHRY, CDR2 SYGVKD, per germline. The CDR3 nucleotides are TGTGCCATCAGTGAGGTACATATGGACTCCTTCACTCAGCCCCAGCATTTT. It encodes CAISEVHMDSFTQPQHF.

The genes are TRBV19 and TRBJ2-7, with TRBD2 identical over 9 bases. Germline trimming cut 2 bases from V and 5 bases from J; bases unmatched to any gene: 4. Germline loops: CDR1 LNHDA, CDR2 SQIVND (reference sequence). This CDR3 has 14 residues. The CDR3, as DNA: TGTGCCAGTAGTATACTAGCGGGAAACGACGAGCAGTACTTC. Amino acids: CASSILAGNDEQYF.

This chain links TRBV4-2 with TRBJ2-7, with a tentative D call TRBD2 (6 bases). The CDR3 length is 12 residues. The V gene lost 8 bases and the J gene lost 3 bases, with 11 bases spanning the gap. Germline CDR1 LGHNA, CDR2 YNFKEQ. Written as DNA, the CDR3 is TGTGCCAGCGGAACTAGCCTCTACGAGCAGTACTTC. Amino acids: CASGTSLYEQYF.

The chain is built from TRBV19 and TRBJ2-6; maybe TRBD2 (5 bases). The CDR3 consists of 15 residues. V dropped 2 bases and J dropped 3 bases, with 8 bases sitting between them. The V gene's germline CDR1 is LNHDA and CDR2 SQIVND (reference sequence). CDR3 sequence reads: CASSILGSGANVLTF. Here the CDR3 DNA reads TGTGCCAGTAGTATATTAGGGAGTGGGGCCAACGTCCTGACTTTC.

The rearrangement uses TRBV7-9 and TRBJ2-3; D is possibly TRBD1 (5 bases). Deletions cut 11 bases from V and 0 bases from J, with 18 bases between. CDR1 and CDR2 (germline): SEHNR, FQNEAQ (reference sequence). The CDR3 runs 15 residues. The CDR3 loop is CAGKIRDRSTDTQYF. DNA for the CDR3: TGTGCCGGCAAAATCAGGGATCGGAGCACAGATACGCAGTATTTT.

The rearrangement uses TRBV5-6 and TRBJ2-2, with TRBD2 matching 8 bases. The J segment lost 5 bases and the V segment lost 4 bases, leaving 10 bases of the junction unmatched. The CDR3 is made up of 16 amino acids. Germline CDR1 SGHDT, CDR2 YYEEEE. The CDR3 reads CASSAPGGDLTGELFF. CDR3 coding DNA: TGTGCCAGCAGCGCCCCGGGGGGGGATTTGACCGGGGAGCTGTTTTTT.

The rearrangement uses TRBV5-1 and TRBJ1-1; weak D call: TRBD1 (6 bases). Germline V lookup: CDR1 SGHRS, CDR2 YFSETQ. Trimming cost V 0 bases and J 3 bases, with 9 bases left between them. The CDR3 loop spans 14 amino acids. In DNA form, the CDR3 reads TGCGCCAGCAGCTTGGGGGGGCGGTACACTGAAGCTTTCTTT. Amino acid sequence: CASSLGGRYTEAFF.

In regard to this clone: The junction and the germline gene differ at one end; a read error may be behind it. Other DNA sequences in this sample translate to the same CDR3. The J gene is TRBJ1-6, the V gene TRBV6-1; 9 positions match TRBD1. The germline V gene encodes CDR1 MNHNS and CDR2 SASEGT. The CDR3 has 15 residues. DNA for the CDR3: TGTGCCAGCAGTGAAGACAGGGGGCTTTATTCCCCCCTCCACTTT. Amino acids: CASSEDRGLYSPLHF.

A note on this clone: At one end the junction does not follow the germline gene, possibly because of a read error. Other DNA sequences of this sample code for an identical CDR3. Here the CDR3 reads CASSLEVSNSPLHF. CDR3 nucleotide sequence: TGCGCCAGCAGCCTTGAGGTTAGCAATTCCCCCCTCCACTTT. This chain links TRBV4-1 with TRBJ1-6, with D hard to call. Germline assignment: CDR1 MGHRA and CDR2 YSYEKL. The CDR3 runs to 14 residues.

V and J are TRBV4-2 and TRBJ2-1; 13 bases are shared with TRBD2. Per the germline V gene, CDR1 is LGHNA and CDR2 is YNFKEQ. The ends lost 3 bases at V and 8 bases at J; junction bases unmatched: 7. The length of the CDR3 is 16 residues. The DNA for the CDR3 is TGTGCCAGCAGCCATCTACTAGCGGGAGGGTTGGATGAGCAGTTCTTC. It translates to CASSHLLAGGLDEQFF.

In nucleotides, the CDR3 is TGTGCCTGGGGGGGAGGACAGGGGACATATCAGCCCCAGCATTTT. This sequence encodes CAWGGGQGTYQPQHF. The rearrangement joins TRBV30 to TRBJ1-5, with TRBD1 matching over 9 bases. Trimming took 5 bases from V and 5 from J; bases not matched to a gene: 10. CDR1 GTSNPN and CDR2 SVGIG come from the germline V gene (reference sequence). CDR3 size: 15 residues.

This clone occurred a few times. The J gene is TRBJ1-1, the V gene TRBV5-6; D is undetermined. CDR1 and CDR2 from the germline V gene are SGHDT and YYEEEE. The CDR3 covers 15 residues. V lost 2 bases and J 1 base, leaving 12 bases between the germline ends. CDR3 DNA sequence: TGTGCCAGCAGCTTAGAGGGTCAGGAGAACACTGAAGCTTTCTTT. It codes for CASSLEGQENTEAFF.

This chain links TRBV7-6 with TRBJ2-2; TRBD2 matches at 7 bases. V lost 2 bases to trimming and J lost 0 bases; unmatched junction nucleotides: 6. The length of the CDR3 is 17 residues. Looked up from germline, CDR1 is SGHVS and CDR2 is FNYEAQ. The CDR3 DNA sequence: TGTGCCAGCAGCTTATTCTCCAGCGGGGCGAACACCGGGGAGCTGTTTTTT. Translation gives CASSLFSSGANTGELFF. Full variable domain (remainder filled in from reference TRBV7-6 and TRBJ2-2): GAGVSQSPRYKVTKRGQDVALRCDPISGHVSLYWYRQALGQGPEFLTYFNYEAQQDKSGLPNDRFSAERPEGSISTLTIQRTEQRDSAMYRCASSLFSSGANTGELFFGEGSRLTVL.

V gene TRBV9 combines with J gene TRBJ2-3, with 8 bases that match TRBD2. Germline values: CDR1 SGDLS, CDR2 YYNGEE. The V segment lost 0 bases and the J segment 5 bases; nucleotides outside the gene matches: 8. The CDR3 is made up of 16 amino acids. The CDR3 sequence is CASSVDSGGIQDTQYF. In nucleotides, the CDR3 is TGTGCCAGCAGCGTAGACAGCGGGGGCATCCAAGATACGCAGTATTTT.

This clone has just one count. The chain is built from TRBV6-5 and TRBJ2-5, with a weak D call TRBD1 (5 bases). The last part of the DNA fits TRBJ2-7 better; the J call may be wrong. This CDR3 contains 13 residues. From germline, CDR1 is MNHEY and CDR2 SVGAGI. CDR3 region: CASSYTQAYEQYF. CDR3 coding DNA: TGTGCCAGCAGTTATACACAGGCCTACGAGCAGTACTTC.

The chain combines TRBV13 with TRBJ2-7, with TRBD1 matching over 11 bases. The V gene's germline CDR1 is PRHDT and CDR2 FYEKMQ (reference sequence). This CDR3 comprises 15 residues. With 3 bases clipped from V and 6 bases from J, the junction kept 7 bases outside the gene matches. The CDR3 DNA reads TGTGCCAGCAGCTTTTTGGGGACAGGGGGACGCGAGCAGTACTTC. Its translation: CASSFLGTGGREQYF.

The gene calls are TRBV4-1 and TRBJ2-1, with D hard to call. In germline, CDR1 is MGHRA, CDR2 YSYEKL. V was cut by 0 bases and J by 5 bases, with 8 bases left in between. The CDR3 loop spans 14 amino acids. The CDR3 nucleotides are TGCGCCAGCAGCCAAGATGATGGGCACAATGAGCAGTTCTTC. Its translation is CASSQDDGHNEQFF.

This clone was detected only a few times. This rearrangement joins TRBV2 to TRBJ2-2; D gene ambiguous. The CDR3 totals 11 residues. Trimming stripped 8 bases from V and 6 bases from J, with 7 bases between. CDR1 and CDR2 (germline): SNHLY, FYNNEI. In DNA form, the CDR3 reads TGTGCCAGCTCGCGATCCGGGGAGCTGTTTTTT. Residues: CASSRSGELFF.

The chain links TRBV5-4 to TRBJ1-3; the D is unclear. CDR3 size: 16 residues. Per germline, CDR1 SGHNT and CDR2 YYREEE (reference sequence). With 4 bases removed from V and 0 bases from J, the gap between germline ends came to 14 bases. CDR3 sequence (DNA): TGTGCCAGCAGCGTGAGTTCTCCGAGCTCTGGAAACACCATATATTTT. Its protein product is CASSVSSPSSGNTIYF.

The chain links TRBV14 to TRBJ1-4; D might be TRBD1 (5 bases). Germline V gene sequence: CDR1 SGHDN, CDR2 FVKESK. This CDR3 spans 15 amino acids. The ends were cut back, 2 bases at V and 0 bases at J, with 7 bases in the middle. The CDR3 nucleotides are TGTGCCAGCAGCCAAACGACAGCAACTAATGAAAAACTGTTTTTT. Its protein is CASSQTTATNEKLFF.

CDR3: CASSQGGGRSGNTIYF. In nucleotides, the CDR3 is TGTGCCAGCAGCCAGGGGGGGGGTCGGTCTGGAAACACCATATATTTT. J is TRBJ1-3 and V is TRBV4-2; tentatively, D is TRBD1 (5 bases). V was shortened by 3 bases and J by 1 base, with 13 bases between the two germline ends. CDR3 length: 16 amino acids. CDR1 LGHNA and CDR2 YNFKEQ come from the germline V gene.

The V and J genes are TRBV19 and TRBJ2-7; TRBD1 aligns across 10 bases. Germline CDR1 reads LNHDA; CDR2 reads SQIVND (reference sequence). Trimming took 9 bases from V and 2 from J; bases not matched to a gene: 7. CDR3 size: 14 residues. DNA for the CDR3: TGTGCCAGCCAATCCGGGACAGGGGCCTACGAGCAGTACTTC. This encodes CASQSGTGAYEQYF.

This sequence joins TRBV28 and TRBJ2-7; D is unclear. In germline, CDR1 is MDHEN, CDR2 SYDVKM. V lost 10 bases, J lost 1 base, and 11 bases lay in between. This CDR3 spans 12 amino acids. The CDR3 here is CATLHGSYEQYF. The CDR3 DNA sequence: TGTGCCACCCTGCACGGGTCCTACGAGCAGTACTTC.